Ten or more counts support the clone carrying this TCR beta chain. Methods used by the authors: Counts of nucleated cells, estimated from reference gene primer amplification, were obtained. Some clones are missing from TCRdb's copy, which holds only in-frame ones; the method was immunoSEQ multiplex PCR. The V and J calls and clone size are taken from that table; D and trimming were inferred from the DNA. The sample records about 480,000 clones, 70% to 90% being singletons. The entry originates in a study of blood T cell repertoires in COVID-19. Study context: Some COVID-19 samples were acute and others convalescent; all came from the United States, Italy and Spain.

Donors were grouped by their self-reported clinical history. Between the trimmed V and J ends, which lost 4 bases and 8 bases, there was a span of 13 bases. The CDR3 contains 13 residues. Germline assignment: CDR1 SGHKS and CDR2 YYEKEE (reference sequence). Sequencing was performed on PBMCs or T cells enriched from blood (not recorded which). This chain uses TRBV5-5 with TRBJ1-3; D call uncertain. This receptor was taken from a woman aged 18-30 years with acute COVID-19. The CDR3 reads CASSPAGRHTIYF. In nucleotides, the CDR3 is TGTGCCAGCAGCCCTGCCGGGAGACACACCATATATTTT.